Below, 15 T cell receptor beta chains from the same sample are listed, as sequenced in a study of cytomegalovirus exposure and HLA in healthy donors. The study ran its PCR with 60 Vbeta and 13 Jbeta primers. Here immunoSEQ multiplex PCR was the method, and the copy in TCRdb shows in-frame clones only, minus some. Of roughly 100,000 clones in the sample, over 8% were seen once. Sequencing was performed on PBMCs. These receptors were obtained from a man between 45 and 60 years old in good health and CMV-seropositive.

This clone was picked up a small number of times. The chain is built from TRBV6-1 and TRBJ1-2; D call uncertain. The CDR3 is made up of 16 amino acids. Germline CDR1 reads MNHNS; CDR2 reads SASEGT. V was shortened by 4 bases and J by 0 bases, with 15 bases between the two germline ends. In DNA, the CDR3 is TGTGCCAGCAGTGTCGTTTACACATCCCCTAACTATGGCTACACCTTC. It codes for CASSVVYTSPNYGYTF.

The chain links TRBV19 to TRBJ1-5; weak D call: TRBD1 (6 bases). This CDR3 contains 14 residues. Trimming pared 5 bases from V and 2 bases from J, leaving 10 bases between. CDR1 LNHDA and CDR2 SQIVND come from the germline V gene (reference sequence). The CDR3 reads CASSAGAGNQPQHF. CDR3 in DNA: TGTGCCAGTAGTGCGGGGGCGGGCAATCAGCCCCAGCATTTT. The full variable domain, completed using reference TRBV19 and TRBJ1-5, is DGGITQSPKYLFRKEGQNVTLSCEQNLNHDAMYWYRQDPGQGLRLIYYSQIVNDFQKGDIAEGYSVSREKKESFPLTVTSAQKNPTAFYLCASSAGAGNQPQHFGDGTRLSIL.

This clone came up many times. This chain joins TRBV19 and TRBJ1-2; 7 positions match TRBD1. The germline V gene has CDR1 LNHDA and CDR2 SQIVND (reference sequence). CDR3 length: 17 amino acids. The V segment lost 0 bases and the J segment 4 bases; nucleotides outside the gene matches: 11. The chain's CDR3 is CASSIDLSTGRTYGYTF. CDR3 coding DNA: TGTGCCAGTAGTATAGATCTTTCGACAGGGCGAACCTATGGCTACACCTTC.

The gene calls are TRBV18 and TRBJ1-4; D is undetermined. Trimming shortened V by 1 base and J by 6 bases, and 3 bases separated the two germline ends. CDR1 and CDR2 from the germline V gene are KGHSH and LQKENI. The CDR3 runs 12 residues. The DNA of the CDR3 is TGTGCCAGCTCACCACGCGATGAAAAACTGTTTTTT. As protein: CASSPRDEKLFF.

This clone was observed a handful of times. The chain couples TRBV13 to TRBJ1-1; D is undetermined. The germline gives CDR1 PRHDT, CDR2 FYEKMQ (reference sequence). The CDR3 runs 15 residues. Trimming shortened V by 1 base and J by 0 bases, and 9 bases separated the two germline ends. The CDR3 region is CASSLALTLNTEAFF. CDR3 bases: TGTGCCAGCAGCTTAGCTCTAACCTTGAACACTGAAGCTTTCTTT.

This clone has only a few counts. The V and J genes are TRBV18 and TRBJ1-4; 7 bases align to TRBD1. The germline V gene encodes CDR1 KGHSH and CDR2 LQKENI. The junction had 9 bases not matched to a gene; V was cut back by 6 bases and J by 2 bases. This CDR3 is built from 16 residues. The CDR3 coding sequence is TGTGCCAGCTCCCCGGGACAGTCCACCACTAATGAAAAACTGTTTTTT. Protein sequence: CASSPGQSTTNEKLFF. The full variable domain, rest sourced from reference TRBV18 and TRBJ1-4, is NAGVMQNPRHLVRRRGQEARLRCSPMKGHSHVYWYRQLPEEGLKFMVYLQKENIIDESGMPKERFSAEFPKEGPSILRIQQVVRGDSAAYFCASSPGQSTTNEKLFFGSGTQLSVL.

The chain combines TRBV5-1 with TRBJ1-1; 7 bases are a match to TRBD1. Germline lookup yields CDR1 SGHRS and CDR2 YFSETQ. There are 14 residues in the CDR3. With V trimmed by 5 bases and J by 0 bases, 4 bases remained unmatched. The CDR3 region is CASSPGGMNTEAFF. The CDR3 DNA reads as TGCGCCAGCAGTCCAGGGGGGATGAACACTGAAGCTTTCTTT.

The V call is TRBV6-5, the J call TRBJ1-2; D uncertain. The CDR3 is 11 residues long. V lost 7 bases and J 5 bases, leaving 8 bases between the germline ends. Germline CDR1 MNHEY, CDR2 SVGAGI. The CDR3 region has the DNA TGTGCCAGCACTCCGGGATATGGCTACACCTTC. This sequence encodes CASTPGYGYTF.

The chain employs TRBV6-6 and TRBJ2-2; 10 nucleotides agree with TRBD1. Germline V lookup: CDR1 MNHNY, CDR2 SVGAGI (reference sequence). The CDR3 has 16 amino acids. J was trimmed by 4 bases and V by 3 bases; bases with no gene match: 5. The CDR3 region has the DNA TGTGCCAGCAGTTATATCGGGACAGGGGTCACCGGGGAGCTGTTTTTT. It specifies CASSYIGTGVTGELFF.

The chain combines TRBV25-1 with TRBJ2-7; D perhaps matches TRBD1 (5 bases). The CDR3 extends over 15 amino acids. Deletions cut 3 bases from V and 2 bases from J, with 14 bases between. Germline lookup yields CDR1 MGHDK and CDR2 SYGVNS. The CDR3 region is CASSDAVRQTYEQYF. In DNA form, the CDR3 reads TGTGCCAGCAGTGATGCTGTGCGACAGACCTACGAGCAGTACTTC.

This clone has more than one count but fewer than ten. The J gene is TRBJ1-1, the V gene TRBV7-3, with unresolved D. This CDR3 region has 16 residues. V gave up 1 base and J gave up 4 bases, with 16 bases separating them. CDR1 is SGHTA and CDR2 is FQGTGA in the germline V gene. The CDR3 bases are TGTGCCAGCAGCTTAAATGGGCGCAGCAGTGTCACTGAAGCTTTCTTT. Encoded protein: CASSLNGRSSVTEAFF.

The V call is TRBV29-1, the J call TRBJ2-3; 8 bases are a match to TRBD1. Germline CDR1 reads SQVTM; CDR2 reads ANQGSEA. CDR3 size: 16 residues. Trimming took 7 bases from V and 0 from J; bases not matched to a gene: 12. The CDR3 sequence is CSASGEDRVSTDTQYF. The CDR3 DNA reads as TGCAGCGCTTCCGGCGAGGACAGGGTCAGCACAGATACGCAGTATTTT.

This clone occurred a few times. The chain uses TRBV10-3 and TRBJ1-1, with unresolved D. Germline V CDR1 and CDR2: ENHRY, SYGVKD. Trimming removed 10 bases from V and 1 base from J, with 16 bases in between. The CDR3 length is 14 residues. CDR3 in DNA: TGTGCCACCCGTTGGGCACAGTCGAACACTGAAGCTTTCTTT. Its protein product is CATRWAQSNTEAFF.

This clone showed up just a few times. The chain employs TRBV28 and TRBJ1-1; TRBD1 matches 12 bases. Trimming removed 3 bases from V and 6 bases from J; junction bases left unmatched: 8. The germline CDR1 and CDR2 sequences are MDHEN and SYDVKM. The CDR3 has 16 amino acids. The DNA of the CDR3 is TGTGCCAGCAGTTTTACTCCGGGACAGGGGGCCCCTGAAGCTTTCTTT. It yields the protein CASSFTPGQGAPEAFF.

Here the CDR3 reads CASSSRTDNTGELFF. The CDR3 DNA follows: TGTGCCAGCAGCTCCCGGACTGATAACACCGGGGAGCTGTTTTTT. The gene calls are TRBV7-8 and TRBJ2-2, with D maybe TRBD2 (5 bases). Germline assignment: CDR1 SGHVS and CDR2 FQNEAQ. CDR3 length: 15 amino acids. Trimming stripped 4 bases from V and 2 bases from J, with 11 bases between.